The following is a T cell receptor (beta chain) sequence with its context. Its antigen remains unidentified. The data derive from a study of cytomegalovirus exposure and HLA in healthy donors. About the study: HLA-typed donors were the source of roughly 85 million unique TCRs held in an early data release. Study-wide points: Further analysis was carried out later, and it showed several of the most significant clusters appearing linked to common viral pathogens.

Donors had nominal health at sampling but likely had unrecorded immune exposures. The PCR employed 60 Vbeta primers together with 13 Jbeta primers. Profiled with immunoSEQ multiplex PCR; TCRdb holds only in-frame clones, not every one. The sample lists under 200,000 clones, 65% to 85% seen once, with roughly 6.4% in the top ten. The V gene's germline CDR1 is SQVTM and CDR2 ANQGSEA. The CDR3 is 12 residues long. V lost 3 bases and J lost 1, with 6 bases in between. The TCR was taken from a woman in her 40s in good health and CMV-seropositive. Sequenced input: PBMCs. The rearrangement joins TRBV29-1 to TRBJ1-1; D gene uncertain. The CDR3 DNA reads as TGCAGCGTTGATAGTTGGAACACTGAAGCTTTCTTT. It yields the protein CSVDSWNTEAFF.